These 10 T cell receptor beta chains share one sample of origin, sequenced in a study of shared clonotypes between healthy human individuals. Profiled with immunoSEQ multiplex PCR; TCRdb holds only in-frame clones, not every one. This sample yields 2 million to 3 million clones, of which 93% are seen a single time; 0.35% to 0.45% belongs to the top ten. The sequenced sample was naive CD4+ T cells from PBMCs. As for subset: CD45RA+ positively selected. The receptors come from a man between 18 and 29 years old in good health. Some clones in this sample may be carry-over from other donors' samples.

V gene TRBV4-1 combines with J gene TRBJ1-5; 8 bases match TRBD1. The length of the CDR3 is 17 residues. Germline CDR1 and CDR2: MGHRA and YSYEKL. V was clipped by 5 bases and J by 2 bases; unmatched bases: 11. In DNA, the CDR3 is TGCGCCAGCAGCGAAGGACAGGGATGGGGTGGCAATCAGCCCCAGCATTTT. Its protein is CASSEGQGWGGNQPQHF.

The chain uses TRBV28 and TRBJ2-7; D is possibly TRBD1 (6 bases). Per the germline V gene, CDR1 is MDHEN and CDR2 is SYDVKM. The ends were cut back, 3 bases at V and 7 bases at J, with 16 bases in the middle. The CDR3 totals 14 residues. The chain's CDR3 is CASSLGAGVREQYF. The CDR3, as DNA: TGTGCCAGCAGTTTGGGGGCAGGGGTAAGGGAGCAGTACTTC.

The genes are TRBV4-2 and TRBJ1-1, with 7 bases fitting TRBD1. The CDR3 loop spans 15 amino acids. CDR1 is LGHNA and CDR2 is YNFKEQ in the germline V gene. V dropped 5 bases and J dropped 0; count of bases not matched to a gene: 6. Written as DNA, the CDR3 is TGTGCCAGCAGCAAAGGGGACAGTATGAACACTGAAGCTTTCTTT. Translating it yields CASSKGDSMNTEAFF.

The count of this clone is one. The germline gene is not matched at one end of the junction; a read error may be the cause. The V gene is TRBV23-1, the J gene TRBJ2-1; 8 bases are shared with TRBD1. Being an ORF, TRBV23-1 has a function that is uncertain. The CDR3 spans 15 residues. CDR3 sequence: CASSQVRQGYIEQFF. CDR3 coding DNA: TGCGCCAGCAGTCAAGTAAGACAGGGGTACATTGAGCAGTTCTTC.

V gene TRBV11-2 combines with J gene TRBJ2-3; the D gene is possibly TRBD1 (6 bases). Per the germline V gene, CDR1 is SGHAT and CDR2 is FQNNGV. The CDR3 sequence is 14 residues long. Trimming left V 5 bases short and J 1 base short, with 10 bases between. CDR3: CASSRQVRTDTQYF. In nucleotides, the CDR3 is TGTGCCAGCAGCCGACAGGTCCGCACAGATACGCAGTATTTT.

A remark on this clone: Distinct nucleotide sequences in the sample also encode this CDR3. V gene TRBV5-1 combines with J gene TRBJ1-2; D is undetermined. V dropped 3 bases and J dropped 4 bases, with 13 bases sitting between them. Looked up from germline, CDR1 is SGHRS and CDR2 is YFSETQ. The CDR3 spans 14 residues. CDR3 residues: CASSSLDGGYGYTF. CDR3 in DNA: TGCGCCAGCAGCTCATTGGACGGCGGCTATGGCTACACCTTC.

The chain couples TRBV2 to TRBJ2-1, with D hard to call. CDR1 is SNHLY, CDR2 FYNNEI, per germline. V was clipped by 7 bases and J by 4 bases, with 14 bases between them. This CDR3 has 14 amino acids. For the CDR3, the DNA is TGTGCCAGCACGTACCAGCTTTCGTACAATGAGCAGTTCTTC. This gives the protein CASTYQLSYNEQFF.

The chain recombines TRBV4-1 with TRBJ2-7; 7 bases align to TRBD1. V shed 0 bases and J 5 bases; nucleotides not matched to a gene: 7. Per germline, CDR1 MGHRA and CDR2 YSYEKL. CDR3 length: 15 residues. CDR3 loop: CASSQDQTGNDEQYF. The CDR3 nucleotides read TGCGCCAGCAGCCAAGACCAGACAGGGAACGACGAGCAGTACTTC.

The chain combines TRBV7-9 with TRBJ1-5, with 7 bases identical to TRBD1. Losses at the gene ends were 0 bases for V and 2 bases for J; bases not matched to a gene: 7. Germline values: CDR1 SEHNR, CDR2 FQNEAQ (reference sequence). The CDR3 spans 17 residues. CDR3 residues: CASSLATGDRGNQPQHF. In DNA form, the CDR3 reads TGTGCCAGCAGCTTAGCAACAGGGGATCGGGGCAATCAGCCCCAGCATTTT.

The chain combines TRBV5-1 with TRBJ1-1; D is uncertain. V was cut by 0 bases and J by 4 bases, with 19 bases left in between. The CDR3 runs to 17 residues. Germline V gene lookup returns CDR1 SGHRS and CDR2 YFSETQ. The CDR3 sequence is CASSLVGIGVGGTEAFF. As DNA, the CDR3 is TGCGCCAGCAGCTTGGTGGGGATTGGGGTGGGAGGCACTGAAGCTTTCTTT.